The 15 T cell receptor beta chains below were found in one sample sequenced in a study of technical replicates of blood from a handful of donors. Using immunoSEQ multiplex PCR, the repertoire was profiled, and TCRdb retains in-frame clones only, with some absent. The data contain roughly 68,000 clones, more than 85% of them singletons. Sequencing was performed on PBMCs. Receptors were obtained from a human donor in good health. Some clones in this sample may be carry-over from other donors' samples.

The CDR3 DNA reads TGCGCCAGCAGCTTAGGAGAAGGGAACGGGGGAAATGGCTACACCTTC. It specifies CASSLGEGNGGNGYTF. The chain carries TRBV5-1 and TRBJ1-2; D is possibly TRBD1 (5 bases). Trimming removed 2 bases from V and 6 bases from J, with 20 bases in between. CDR3 length equals 16 residues. Germline V gene sequence: CDR1 SGHRS, CDR2 YFSETQ.

The rearrangement links TRBV27 to TRBJ1-6; D remains ambiguous. The CDR3 runs to 15 residues. V was clipped by 0 bases and J by 9 bases, with 12 bases between them. Germline CDR1 reads MNHEY; CDR2 reads SMNVEV (reference sequence). CDR3 bases: TGTGCCAGCAGTTTATCGTGGTCCGGTGTTTCACCCCTCCACTTT. Translated: CASSLSWSGVSPLHF.

The chain recombines TRBV6-5 with TRBJ1-2, with 7 bases that match TRBD1. The V segment lost 0 bases and the J segment 8 bases; nucleotides outside the gene matches: 9. This CDR3 has 15 amino acids. Germline V CDR1 and CDR2: MNHEY, SVGAGI. For the CDR3, the DNA is TGTGCCAGCAGTTACTCGGCTCAGGGGGTGCGGGGCTACACCTTC. Protein sequence: CASSYSAQGVRGYTF.

On this clone itself: Other nucleotide sequences in the sample specify the same CDR3. This chain links TRBV5-6 with TRBJ1-3; no clear D. Germline assignment: CDR1 SGHDT and CDR2 YYEEEE. The ends were cut back, 3 bases at V and 0 bases at J, with 4 bases in the middle. The CDR3 has 13 residues. Written as DNA, the CDR3 is TGTGCCAGCAGCTCTCTCTCTGGAAACACCATATATTTT. Its translation: CASSSLSGNTIYF.

This clone showed up many times. This CDR3 is CASSTGPSGWGDTQYF. In DNA, the CDR3 is TGTGCCAGCAGCACAGGGCCTAGCGGGTGGGGAGATACGCAGTATTTT. V is TRBV5-5 and J is TRBJ2-3; 8 bases agree with TRBD2. The V and J ends lost 4 bases and 5 bases, in that order; junction bases with no gene match: 12. The germline CDR1 and CDR2 sequences are SGHKS and YYEKEE (reference sequence). This CDR3 comprises 16 residues.

This sequence joins TRBV7-2 and TRBJ1-2; 9 bases map to TRBD1. Trimming at V came to 5 bases and at J to 8 bases, leaving 6 bases not matched to a gene. CDR3 size: 13 residues. CDR1 and CDR2 from the germline V gene are SGHTA and FQGNSA. CDR3: CASSLTGGGGYTF. CDR3 nucleotide sequence: TGTGCCAGCAGCCTCACAGGGGGCGGAGGCTACACCTTC.

V is TRBV5-6 and J is TRBJ2-7; D might be TRBD1 (5 bases). CDR1 is SGHDT and CDR2 is YYEEEE in the germline V gene. Trimming took off 0 bases at V and 7 bases at J, with 11 bases between the two ends. CDR3 length equals 13 residues. CDR3 DNA sequence: TGTGCCAGCAGCTTGGAACAGGCCTTTGAGCAGTACTTC. Translation gives CASSLEQAFEQYF.

The CDR3 coding sequence is TGTGCCTGGAGTTGGACAGGGGCAAACTATGGCTACACCTTC. Its translation: CAWSWTGANYGYTF. This chain uses TRBV30 with TRBJ1-2; 9 bases are shared with TRBD1. CDR1 is GTSNPN and CDR2 is SVGIG in the germline V gene (reference sequence). The CDR3 has 14 residues. V trimming: 2 bases; J trimming: 2 bases; junction bases outside the gene matches: 3.

The chain recombines TRBV7-2 with TRBJ2-1; 8 nucleotides match TRBD2. The CDR3 contains 14 residues. Germline-derived CDR1 and CDR2 are SGHTA and FQGNSA. J lost 6 bases, V lost 5 bases, and 6 bases had no gene match. This CDR3 reads CASSPGGARNEQFF. In DNA, the CDR3 is TGTGCCAGCAGCCCCGGGGGGGCCCGCAATGAGCAGTTCTTC. The complete variable domain, with remaining parts taken from reference TRBV7-2 and TRBJ2-1, reads GAGVSQSPSNKVTEKGKDVELRCDPISGHTALYWYRQSLGQGLEFLIYFQGNSAPDKSGLPSDRFSAERTGGSVSTLTIQRTQQEDSAVYLCASSPGGARNEQFFGPGTRLTVL.

The chain uses TRBV5-4 and TRBJ2-7, with 7 positions matching TRBD1. The CDR3 covers 13 residues. V trimming: 1 base; J trimming: 5 bases; junction bases outside the gene matches: 3. Germline CDR1 SGHNT, CDR2 YYREEE (reference sequence). CDR3 region: CASSLIGQDEQYF. CDR3 nucleotides: TGTGCCAGCAGCTTGATAGGACAGGACGAGCAGTACTTC.

A single count supports this clone. Here the CDR3 reads CASSTEMNTEAFF. The CDR3 DNA reads TGTGCCAGCAGCACAGAAATGAACACTGAAGCTTTCTTT. This chain links TRBV7-3 with TRBJ1-1; D is unresolved. Germline values: CDR1 SGHTA, CDR2 FQGTGA. This CDR3 region has 13 residues. The germline V and J ends were trimmed by 5 bases and 0 bases, with 7 bases remaining between them. The full variable domain, its missing parts supplied by reference TRBV7-3 and TRBJ1-1, is GAGVSQTPSNKVTEKGKYVELRCDPISGHTALYWYRQSLGQGPEFLIYFQGTGAADDSGLPNDRFFAVRPEGSVSTLKIQRTERGDSAVYLCASSTEMNTEAFFGQGTRLTVV.

This chain links TRBV7-8 with TRBJ2-1; D not resolved. The V and J ends lost 4 bases and 2 bases respectively, with 18 bases between them. The CDR3 consists of 17 residues. Germline V gene lookup returns CDR1 SGHVS and CDR2 FQNEAQ. The DNA for the CDR3 is TGTGCCAGCAGCTCCCCGAGACGCTTTGGGCCCTACAATGAGCAGTTCTTC. Protein sequence: CASSSPRRFGPYNEQFF.

Only a few counts were recorded for this clone. The CDR3 here is CAISESFSYGYTF. The CDR3 DNA is TGTGCCATCAGTGAGTCGTTCAGCTATGGCTACACCTTC. The V call is TRBV10-3, the J call TRBJ1-2; unclear D gene. Germline CDR1 reads ENHRY; CDR2 reads SYGVKD. Trimming took 0 bases from V and 4 from J, leaving 6 bases between them. CDR3 length: 13 amino acids.

The rearrangement uses TRBV28 and TRBJ2-7; 9 nucleotides align to TRBD1. Germline trimming cut 8 bases from V and 3 bases from J; bases unmatched to any gene: 5. This CDR3 region has 13 residues. CDR1 and CDR2 (germline): MDHEN, SYDVKM. The CDR3 coding sequence is TGTGCCAGCTTGGGACAGGGTGGCTACGAGCAGTACTTC. Amino acid sequence: CASLGQGGYEQYF.

The chain links TRBV4-1 to TRBJ2-5, with 11 bases lining up with TRBD2. The CDR3 loop spans 16 amino acids. The germline V gene has CDR1 MGHRA and CDR2 YSYEKL. V gave up 1 base and J gave up 5 bases; unmatched junction bases: 6. Written as DNA, the CDR3 is TGCGCCAGCAGCCAAGGGGCTAGCGGGAGGATCGAGACCCAGTACTTC. This sequence encodes CASSQGASGRIETQYF.